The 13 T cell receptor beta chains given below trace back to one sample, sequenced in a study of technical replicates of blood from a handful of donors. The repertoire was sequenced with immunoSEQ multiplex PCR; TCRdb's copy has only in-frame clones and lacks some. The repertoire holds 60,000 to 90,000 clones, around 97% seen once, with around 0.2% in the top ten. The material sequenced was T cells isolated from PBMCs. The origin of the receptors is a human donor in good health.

Written as DNA, the CDR3 is TGCGCCAGCAGTGTTATGCCGGGACAGGGAAATAATGAGCAGTTCTTC. This codes for CASSVMPGQGNNEQFF. The J gene is TRBJ2-1, the V gene TRBV10-1; 9 bases are a match to TRBD1. The J segment lost 7 bases and the V segment lost 4 bases, leaving 11 bases of the junction unmatched. The germline V gene has CDR1 WNHNN and CDR2 SYGVQD (reference sequence). The CDR3 runs to 16 residues.

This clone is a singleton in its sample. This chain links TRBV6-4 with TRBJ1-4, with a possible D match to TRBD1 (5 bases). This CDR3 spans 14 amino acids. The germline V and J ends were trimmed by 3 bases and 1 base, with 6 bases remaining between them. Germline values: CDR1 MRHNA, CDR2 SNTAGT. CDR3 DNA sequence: TGTGCCAGCAGTGAGGGGGGAACTAATGAAAAACTGTTTTTT. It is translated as CASSEGGTNEKLFF.

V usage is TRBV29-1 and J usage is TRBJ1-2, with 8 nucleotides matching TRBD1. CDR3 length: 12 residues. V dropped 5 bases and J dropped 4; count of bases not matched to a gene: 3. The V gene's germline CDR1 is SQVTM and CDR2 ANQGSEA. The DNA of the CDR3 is TGCAGCGTTCGGACAGGGATCTATGGCTACACCTTC. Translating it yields CSVRTGIYGYTF.

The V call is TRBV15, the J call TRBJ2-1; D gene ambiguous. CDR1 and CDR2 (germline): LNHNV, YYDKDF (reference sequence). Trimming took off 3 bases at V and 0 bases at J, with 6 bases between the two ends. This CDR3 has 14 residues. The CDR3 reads CATSSPSSYNEQFF. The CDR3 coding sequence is TGTGCCACCAGCAGCCCTAGCTCCTACAATGAGCAGTTCTTC.

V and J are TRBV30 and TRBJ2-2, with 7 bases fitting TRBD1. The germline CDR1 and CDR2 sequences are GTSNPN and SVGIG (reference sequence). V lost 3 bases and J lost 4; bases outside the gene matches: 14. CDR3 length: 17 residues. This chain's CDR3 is CAWRGIHRGMGTGELFF. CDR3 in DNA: TGTGCCTGGAGAGGGATACACAGGGGTATGGGCACCGGGGAGCTGTTTTTT.

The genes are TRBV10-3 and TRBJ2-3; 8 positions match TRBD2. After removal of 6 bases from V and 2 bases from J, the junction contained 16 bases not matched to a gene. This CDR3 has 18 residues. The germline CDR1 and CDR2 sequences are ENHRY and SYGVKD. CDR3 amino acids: CAISDHPGGESITDTQYF. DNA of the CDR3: TGTGCCATCAGCGATCATCCGGGGGGGGAGTCGATCACAGATACGCAGTATTTT.

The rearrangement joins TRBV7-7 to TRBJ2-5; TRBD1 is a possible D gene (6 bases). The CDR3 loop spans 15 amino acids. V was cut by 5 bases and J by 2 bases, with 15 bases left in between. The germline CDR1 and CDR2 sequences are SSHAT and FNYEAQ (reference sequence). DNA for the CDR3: TGTGCCAGCAGCCCAGGACAGCCTTTACAAGAGACCCAGTACTTC. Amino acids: CASSPGQPLQETQYF.

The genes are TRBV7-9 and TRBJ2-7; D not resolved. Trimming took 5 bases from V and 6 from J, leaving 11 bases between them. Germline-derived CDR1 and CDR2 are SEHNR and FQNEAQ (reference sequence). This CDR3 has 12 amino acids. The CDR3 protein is CASSRRHGEQYF. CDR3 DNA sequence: TGTGCCAGCAGCCGTCGACACGGCGAGCAGTACTTC.

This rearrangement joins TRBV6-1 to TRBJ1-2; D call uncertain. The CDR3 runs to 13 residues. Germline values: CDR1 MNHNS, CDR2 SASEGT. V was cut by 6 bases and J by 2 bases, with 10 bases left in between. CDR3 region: CASRIGKNYGYTF. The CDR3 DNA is TGTGCCAGCAGGATCGGGAAAAACTATGGCTACACCTTC.

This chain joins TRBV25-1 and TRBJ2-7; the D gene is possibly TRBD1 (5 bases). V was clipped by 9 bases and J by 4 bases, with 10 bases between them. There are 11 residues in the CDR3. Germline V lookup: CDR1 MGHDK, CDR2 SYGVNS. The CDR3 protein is CASRKGYEQYF. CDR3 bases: TGTGCCAGTAGGAAGGGGTACGAGCAGTACTTC.

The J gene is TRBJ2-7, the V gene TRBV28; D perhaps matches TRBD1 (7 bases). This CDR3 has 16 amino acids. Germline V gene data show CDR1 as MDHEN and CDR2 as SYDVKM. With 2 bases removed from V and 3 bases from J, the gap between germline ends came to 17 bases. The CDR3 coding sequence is TGTGCCAGCAGTTTAAACGCGGGACAGACGGGCTACGAGCAGTACTTC. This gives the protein CASSLNAGQTGYEQYF.

The CDR3 region has the DNA TGTGCCAGTAGTATTCGGCGGGTAGGAGATGAGCAGTTCTTC. Translated, it gives CASSIRRVGDEQFF. This chain links TRBV19 with TRBJ2-1; a weak D match, TRBD2 (5 bases). CDR1 and CDR2 from the germline V gene are LNHDA and SQIVND (reference sequence). Between the trimmed V and J ends, which lost 3 bases and 8 bases, there was a span of 14 bases. The CDR3 is 14 residues long.

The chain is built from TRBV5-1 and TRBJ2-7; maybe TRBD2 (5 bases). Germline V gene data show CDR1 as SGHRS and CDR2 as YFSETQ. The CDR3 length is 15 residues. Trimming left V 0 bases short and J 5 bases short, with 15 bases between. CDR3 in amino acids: CASSLVERGYDEQYF. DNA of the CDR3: TGCGCCAGCAGCTTGGTGGAAAGAGGGTACGACGAGCAGTACTTC.